These 21 T cell receptor beta chains were all obtained from the same sample, sequenced in a study of blood T cells in healthy people across ages. Then a second PCR, running roughly 7 to 11 cycles, was carried out with a sample-barcoded 5' primer and a J-beta primer mix. One entry per CDR3 protein results from TCRdb running MiXCR on the 5' RACE reads. This table holds about 1.6 million distinct CDR3 sequences, 34% found once. The sample comprised blood. The receptor source for this set is a woman under 40 in good health.

The V gene is TRBV5-6, the J gene TRBJ2-1, with TRBD2 as a possible D gene (5 bases). The CDR3 consists of 14 residues. Per the germline V gene, CDR1 is SGHDT and CDR2 is YYEEEE. With 3 bases removed from V and 8 bases from J, the gap between germline ends came to 15 bases. DNA for the CDR3: TGTGCCAGCAGCTCGAGGGTTGAGGGTCATGAGCAGTTCTTC. It specifies CASSSRVEGHEQFF.

This clonotype was counted at least ten times. The chain employs TRBV7-3 and TRBJ2-3; D possibly corresponds to TRBD1 (6 bases). CDR1 SGHTA and CDR2 FQGTGA come from the germline V gene. Trimming took off 2 bases at V and 2 bases at J, with 11 bases between the two ends. The CDR3 contains 15 residues. The CDR3 DNA reads as TGTGCCAGCAGCTTAGATGGGGGACACACAGATACGCAGTATTTT. Translating gives CASSLDGGHTDTQYF.

The rearrangement links TRBV20-1 to TRBJ2-3, with D possibly matching TRBD2 (5 bases). CDR3 size: 12 residues. Germline loops: CDR1 DFQATT, CDR2 SNEGSKA (reference sequence). V lost 3 bases and J 6 bases, leaving 10 bases between the germline ends. DNA for the CDR3: TGCAGTGCTAGCGCTAGCCGGGATACGCAGTATTTT. This encodes CSASASRDTQYF.

A word on this clonotype: This could be a read error, since a much larger clone is one nucleotide away. The chain uses TRBV10-3 and TRBJ1-2, with 7 bases that match TRBD1. The CDR3 has 16 amino acids. The germline gives CDR1 ENHRY, CDR2 SYGVKD. After removal of 4 bases from V and 2 bases from J, the junction contained 10 bases not matched to a gene. CDR3 DNA: TGTGCCATCAGTGCCACCCCGGGACAGAGAAACTATGGCTACACCTTC. This codes for CAISATPGQRNYGYTF.

This clonotype has a handful of counts. This sequence joins TRBV5-1 and TRBJ2-3; 7 bases map to TRBD2. The ends lost 0 bases at V and 6 bases at J; junction bases unmatched: 10. The CDR3 spans 16 residues. Looked up from germline, CDR1 is SGHRS and CDR2 is YFSETQ. CDR3 region: CASSLGIRREKDTQYF. The CDR3 DNA sequence: TGCGCCAGCAGCTTGGGGATCAGGCGGGAGAAGGATACGCAGTATTTT. The whole variable domain, remainder taken from reference TRBV5-1 and TRBJ2-3, is KAGVTQTPRYLIKTRGQQVTLSCSPISGHRSVSWYQQTPGQGLQFLFEYFSETQRNKGNFPGRFSGRQFSNSRSEMNVSTLELGDSALYLCASSLGIRREKDTQYFGPGTRLTVL.

The chain combines TRBV7-9 with TRBJ1-2; TRBD1 matches 7 bases. Germline V CDR1 and CDR2: SEHNR, FQNEAQ (reference sequence). V dropped 3 bases and J dropped 4; count of bases not matched to a gene: 5. CDR3 length: 14 residues. CDR3 residues: CASSFRQGPYGYTF. The CDR3 DNA is TGTGCCAGCAGCTTTCGACAGGGACCCTATGGCTACACCTTC.

The table lists this clonotype with a few counts. V usage is TRBV11-3 and J usage is TRBJ2-1; D could derive from TRBD1 or TRBD2 (5 bases each). The V end was cut by 3 bases, the J end by 0 bases, with 15 bases between. CDR1 and CDR2 from the germline V gene are SGHNT and YENEEA. This CDR3 comprises 17 residues. CDR3 sequence: CASSFTLGTNSYNEQFF. CDR3 coding DNA: TGTGCCAGCAGCTTCACCCTGGGGACGAACTCCTACAATGAGCAGTTCTTC.

The chain recombines TRBV25-1 with TRBJ1-4, with D hard to call. Germline-derived CDR1 and CDR2 are MGHDK and SYGVNS. The CDR3 runs to 17 residues. Trimming left V 3 bases short and J 7 bases short, with 21 bases between. The CDR3 nucleotides read TGTGCCAGCAGTGATTGGGAAGGCGATAGCCGCGGTGAAAAACTGTTTTTT. Amino acids: CASSDWEGDSRGEKLFF.

The rearrangement joins TRBV7-2 to TRBJ2-1; D not certain. With 2 bases removed from V and 4 bases from J, the gap between germline ends came to 12 bases. The CDR3 covers 15 residues. Looked up from germline, CDR1 is SGHTA and CDR2 is FQGNSA. The chain's CDR3 is CASSLIGNNYNEQFF. The CDR3 bases are TGTGCCAGCAGCTTAATAGGGAACAATTACAATGAGCAGTTCTTC.

The gene calls are TRBV7-2 and TRBJ1-2; D is ambiguous. The CDR3 sequence is 14 residues long. Per the germline V gene, CDR1 is SGHTA and CDR2 is FQGNSA. Trimming cost V 6 bases and J 8 bases, with 19 bases left between them. CDR3 sequence (DNA): TGTGCCAGCAGTTCAATTGCCCAGGCGGGAGGCTACACCTTC. Amino acid sequence: CASSSIAQAGGYTF.

This clonotype was counted once. The chain has TRBV10-3 and TRBJ1-2; tentatively, D is TRBD1 (5 bases). The length of the CDR3 is 13 residues. The germline CDR1 and CDR2 sequences are ENHRY and SYGVKD. The CDR3 loop reads CDAGREGVLGYTF. CDR3 sequence (DNA): TGTGACGCAGGGCGTGAAGGGGTCTTGGGCTACACCTTC.

This rearrangement joins TRBV6-2 or TRBV6-3 to TRBJ2-3, with D possibly being TRBD2 (6 bases). V was cut by 5 bases and J by 4 bases, with 10 bases left in between. Germline V gives CDR1 MNHEY, CDR2 SVGEGT. The CDR3 totals 13 residues. The CDR3 nucleotides are TGTGCCAGCAGTCTAGCGTTAGCAGATACGCAGTATTTT. Encoded protein: CASSLALADTQYF.

As for this clonotype: One base away lies a much larger clone, so this may be a sequencing read error. The V and J genes are TRBV9 and TRBJ1-2, with TRBD1 as a possible D gene (6 bases). V lost 5 bases to trimming and J lost 7 bases, with 18 bases between them. This CDR3 is built from 14 residues. CDR1 is SGDLS, CDR2 YYNGEE, per germline. CDR3 bases: TGTGCCAGCAGGATGTCACAGGGCTGGGGTGGCTACACCTTC. As protein: CASRMSQGWGGYTF.

The chain employs TRBV7-2 and TRBJ2-3; 11 nucleotides match TRBD2. J gave up 4 bases and V 4 bases, and 7 bases lay outside the gene matches. Per germline, CDR1 SGHTA and CDR2 FQGNSA. CDR3 length equals 16 residues. CDR3 nucleotide sequence: TGTGCCAGCAGCTCCCGACTAGCGGGAAGGGCAGATACGCAGTATTTT. Encoded protein: CASSSRLAGRADTQYF.

J is TRBJ2-3 and V is TRBV10-1, with 7 positions matching TRBD2. The length of the CDR3 is 20 residues. Germline CDR1 WNHNN, CDR2 SYGVQD (reference sequence). V gave up 6 bases and J gave up 3 bases; unmatched junction bases: 24. CDR3 sequence: CASSPGKRGFRTGRTDTQYF. The CDR3 DNA reads TGCGCCAGCAGCCCCGGAAAGCGGGGATTCCGAACGGGACGGACAGATACGCAGTATTTT.

This clonotype was seen repeatedly, ten times or more. The chain employs TRBV4-1 and TRBJ2-1, with 8 bases identical to TRBD2. Germline V gene data show CDR1 as MGHRA and CDR2 as YSYEKL. V gave up 1 base and J gave up 5 bases; unmatched junction bases: 7. This CDR3 spans 16 amino acids. DNA of the CDR3: TGCGCCAGCAGCCAAGGGGGAAGCGGGGGACACAATGAGCAGTTCTTC. Its protein is CASSQGGSGGHNEQFF.

A few counts support this clonotype. The chain joins TRBV10-3 to TRBJ2-7; D gene uncertain. The CDR3 is 15 amino acids. With 4 bases removed from V and 7 bases from J, the gap between germline ends came to 20 bases. Germline V gene lookup returns CDR1 ENHRY and CDR2 SYGVKD. The CDR3 sequence is CAISGSSVLGSEQYF. CDR3 bases: TGTGCCATCAGTGGGTCGAGTGTCCTAGGTTCGGAGCAGTACTTC.

This clonotype was seen only a few times. V and J are TRBV20-1 and TRBJ2-7; 11 bases agree with TRBD2. This CDR3 has 15 residues. CDR1 and CDR2 from the germline V gene are DFQATT and SNEGSKA (reference sequence). The J segment lost 5 bases and the V segment lost 5 bases, leaving 11 bases of the junction unmatched. CDR3 sequence reads: CSASRLAGQGDEQYF. DNA for the CDR3: TGCAGTGCTTCCCGACTAGCGGGACAGGGTGACGAGCAGTACTTC.

The gene calls are TRBV6-6 and TRBJ1-5; D not certain. The germline CDR1 and CDR2 sequences are MNHNY and SVGAGI (reference sequence). This CDR3 comprises 15 residues. Trimming removed 4 bases at V and 4 bases at J, with 14 bases between. CDR3: CASSFPPVGNQPQHF. DNA for the CDR3: TGTGCCAGCAGTTTCCCCCCGGTTGGAAATCAGCCCCAGCATTTT.

Ten or more counts support this clonotype. The DNA for the CDR3 is TGCAGCGGGCAGGGCGGCTACGAGCAGTACTTC. Its translation: CSGQGGYEQYF. The chain is built from TRBV29-1 and TRBJ2-7; TRBD1 is a possible D gene (5 bases). Trimming pared 7 bases from V and 3 bases from J, leaving 10 bases between. This CDR3 comprises 11 residues. Looked up from germline, CDR1 is SQVTM and CDR2 is ANQGSEA.

The CDR3 DNA follows: TGTGCCAGCAGCCCCATTCGATCTGGGGCCAACGTCCTGACTTTC. It encodes CASSPIRSGANVLTF. The V and J genes are TRBV3-1 and TRBJ2-6; D call uncertain. The germline V gene encodes CDR1 LGHDT and CDR2 YNNKEL (reference sequence). V was cut by 4 bases and J by 1 base, with 8 bases left in between. The CDR3 is 15 amino acids.